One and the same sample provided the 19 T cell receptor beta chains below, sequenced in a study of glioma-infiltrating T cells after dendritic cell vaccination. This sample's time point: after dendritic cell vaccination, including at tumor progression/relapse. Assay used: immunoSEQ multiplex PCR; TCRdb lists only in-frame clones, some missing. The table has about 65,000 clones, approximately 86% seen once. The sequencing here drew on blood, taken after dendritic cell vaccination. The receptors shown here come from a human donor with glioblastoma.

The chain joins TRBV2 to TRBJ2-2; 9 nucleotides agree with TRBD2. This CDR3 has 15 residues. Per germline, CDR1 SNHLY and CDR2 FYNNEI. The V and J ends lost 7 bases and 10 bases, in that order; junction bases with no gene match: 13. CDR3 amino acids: CASKPGVAGEKELFF. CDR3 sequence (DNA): TGTGCCAGCAAACCCGGGGTAGCGGGGGAGAAGGAGCTGTTTTTT.

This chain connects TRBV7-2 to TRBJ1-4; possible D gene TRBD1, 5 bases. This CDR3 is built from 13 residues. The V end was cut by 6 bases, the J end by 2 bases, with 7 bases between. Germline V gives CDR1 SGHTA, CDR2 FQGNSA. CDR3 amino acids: CASSRQTNEKLFF. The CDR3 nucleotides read TGTGCCAGCAGTCGACAGACTAATGAAAAACTGTTTTTT.

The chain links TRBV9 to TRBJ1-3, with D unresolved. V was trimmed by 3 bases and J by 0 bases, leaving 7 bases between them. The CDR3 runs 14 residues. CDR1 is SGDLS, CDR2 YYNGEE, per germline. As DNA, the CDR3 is TGTGCCAGCAGCGAAGCCGGCTCTGGAAACACCATATATTTT. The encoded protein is CASSEAGSGNTIYF.

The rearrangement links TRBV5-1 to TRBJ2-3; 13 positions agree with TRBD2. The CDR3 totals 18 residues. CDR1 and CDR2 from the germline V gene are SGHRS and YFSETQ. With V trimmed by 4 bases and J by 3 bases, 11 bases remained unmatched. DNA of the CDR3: TGCGCCAGCAGCATTGGACTAGCGGGAGCGGAACAGACAGATACGCAGTATTTT. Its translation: CASSIGLAGAEQTDTQYF.

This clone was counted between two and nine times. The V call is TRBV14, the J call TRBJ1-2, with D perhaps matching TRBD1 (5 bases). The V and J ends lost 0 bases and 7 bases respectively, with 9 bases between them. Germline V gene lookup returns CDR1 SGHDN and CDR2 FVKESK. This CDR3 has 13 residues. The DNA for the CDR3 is TGTGCCAGCAGCCAAGACAGGGTTGGTGGCTACACCTTC. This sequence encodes CASSQDRVGGYTF.

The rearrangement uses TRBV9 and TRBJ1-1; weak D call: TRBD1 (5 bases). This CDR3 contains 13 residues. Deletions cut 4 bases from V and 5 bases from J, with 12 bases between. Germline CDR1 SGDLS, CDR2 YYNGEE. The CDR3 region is CASSYSQGTEAFF. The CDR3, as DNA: TGTGCCAGCAGCTACTCCCAGGGAACTGAAGCTTTCTTT.

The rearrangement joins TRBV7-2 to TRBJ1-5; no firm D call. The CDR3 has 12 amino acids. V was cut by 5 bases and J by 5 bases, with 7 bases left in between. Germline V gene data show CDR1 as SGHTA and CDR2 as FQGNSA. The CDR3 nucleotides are TGTGCCAGCAGCATGAGCGATCAGCCCCAGCATTTT. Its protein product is CASSMSDQPQHF.

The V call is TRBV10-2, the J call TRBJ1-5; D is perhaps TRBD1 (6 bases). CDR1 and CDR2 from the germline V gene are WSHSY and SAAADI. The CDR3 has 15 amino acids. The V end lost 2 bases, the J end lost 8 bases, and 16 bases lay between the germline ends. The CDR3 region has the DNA TGCGCCAGCAGTGAGGGACAGTCCGGCTATGAGCCCCAGCATTTT. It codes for CASSEGQSGYEPQHF.

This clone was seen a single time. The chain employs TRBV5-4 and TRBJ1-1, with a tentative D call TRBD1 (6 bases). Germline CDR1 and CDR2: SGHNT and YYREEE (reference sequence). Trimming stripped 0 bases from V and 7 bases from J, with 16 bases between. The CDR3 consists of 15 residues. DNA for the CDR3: TGTGCCAGCAGCTTGGCCTCTAACAGGGCGGTTGAAGCTTTCTTT. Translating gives CASSLASNRAVEAFF.

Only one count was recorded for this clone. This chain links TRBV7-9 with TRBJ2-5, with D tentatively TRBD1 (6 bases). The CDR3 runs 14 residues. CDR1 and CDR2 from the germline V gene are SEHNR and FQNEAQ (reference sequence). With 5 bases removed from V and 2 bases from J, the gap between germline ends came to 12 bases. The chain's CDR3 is CASSRRQVQETQYF. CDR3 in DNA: TGTGCCAGCAGCAGGCGACAGGTACAAGAGACCCAGTACTTC.

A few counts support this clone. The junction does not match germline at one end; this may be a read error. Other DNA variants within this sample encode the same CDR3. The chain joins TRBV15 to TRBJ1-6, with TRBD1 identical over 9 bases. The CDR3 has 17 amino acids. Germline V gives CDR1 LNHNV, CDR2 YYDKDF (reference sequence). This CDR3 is CATSPGGQGFQNSPLHF. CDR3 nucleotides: TGTGCCACCAGCCCCGGGGGACAGGGCTTCCAAAATTCCCCCCTCCACTTT.

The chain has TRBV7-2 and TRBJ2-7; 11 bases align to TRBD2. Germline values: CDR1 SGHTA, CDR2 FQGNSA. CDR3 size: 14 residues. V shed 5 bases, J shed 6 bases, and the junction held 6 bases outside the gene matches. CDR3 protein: CASSSSGRASEQYF. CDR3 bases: TGTGCCAGCAGCAGTAGCGGGAGGGCCAGCGAGCAGTACTTC.

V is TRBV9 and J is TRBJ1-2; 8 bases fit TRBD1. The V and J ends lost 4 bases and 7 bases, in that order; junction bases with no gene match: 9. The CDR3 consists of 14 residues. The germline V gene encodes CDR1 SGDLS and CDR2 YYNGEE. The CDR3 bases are TGTGCCAGCAGCCCTCTGTCAGGGGGCCTTGGCTACACCTTC. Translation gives CASSPLSGGLGYTF.

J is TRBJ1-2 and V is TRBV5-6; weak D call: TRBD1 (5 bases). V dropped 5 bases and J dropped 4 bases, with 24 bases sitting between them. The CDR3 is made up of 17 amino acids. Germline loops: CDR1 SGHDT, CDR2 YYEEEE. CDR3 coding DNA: TGTGCCAGCAGTTTAGGGCTCCGACAGACATTAAGCTATGGCTACACCTTC. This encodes CASSLGLRQTLSYGYTF.

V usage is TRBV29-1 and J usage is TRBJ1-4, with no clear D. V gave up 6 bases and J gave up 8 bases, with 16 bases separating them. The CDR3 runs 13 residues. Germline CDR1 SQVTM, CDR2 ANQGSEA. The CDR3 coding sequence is TGCAGCGTCAAGACGGGGTTCTACGAAAAACTGTTTTTT. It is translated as CSVKTGFYEKLFF.

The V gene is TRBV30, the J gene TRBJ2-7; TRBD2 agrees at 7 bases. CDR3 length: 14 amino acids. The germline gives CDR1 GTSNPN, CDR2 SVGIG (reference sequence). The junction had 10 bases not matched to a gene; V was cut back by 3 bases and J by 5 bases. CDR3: CAWRFGGSTHEQYF. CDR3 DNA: TGTGCCTGGAGGTTCGGCGGGAGTACCCACGAGCAGTACTTC.

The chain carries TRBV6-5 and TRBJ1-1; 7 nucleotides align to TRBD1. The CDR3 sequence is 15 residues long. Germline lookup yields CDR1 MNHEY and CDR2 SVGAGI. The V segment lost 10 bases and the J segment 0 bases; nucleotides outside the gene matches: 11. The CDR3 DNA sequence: TGTGCCACCCTCAGAGGGGGCTTCATGAACACTGAAGCTTTCTTT. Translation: CATLRGGFMNTEAFF.

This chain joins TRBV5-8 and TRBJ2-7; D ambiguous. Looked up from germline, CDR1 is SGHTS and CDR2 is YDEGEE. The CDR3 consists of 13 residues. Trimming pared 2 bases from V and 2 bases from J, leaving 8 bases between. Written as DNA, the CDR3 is TGTGCCAGCAGCTTTGCGAGTACCTACGAGCAGTACTTC. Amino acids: CASSFASTYEQYF.

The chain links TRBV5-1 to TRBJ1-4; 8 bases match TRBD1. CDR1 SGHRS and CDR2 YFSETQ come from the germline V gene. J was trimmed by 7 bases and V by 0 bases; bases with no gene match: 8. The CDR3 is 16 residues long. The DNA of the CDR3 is TGCGCCAGCAGCTTGGCTCCACAGGGGGGGAGTGAAAAACTGTTTTTT. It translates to CASSLAPQGGSEKLFF.